The 7 T cell receptor beta chains presented below share a single source sample, sequenced in a study of cytomegalovirus exposure and HLA in healthy donors. Primers for the PCR totalled 60 Vbeta and 13 Jbeta. Profiled with immunoSEQ multiplex PCR; TCRdb holds only in-frame clones, not every one. This sample has around 120,000 clones, with about 83% found just once. Sequencing input: PBMCs. The receptors stem from a girl aged 2-10 years in good health and CMV-seronegative.

In DNA form, the CDR3 reads TGCAGCCTTTCCCAGGGGTCCGGGGCCAACGTCCTGACTTTC. Encoded protein: CSLSQGSGANVLTF. V usage is TRBV29-1 and J usage is TRBJ2-6; a weak D match, TRBD1 (6 bases). Germline V gene lookup returns CDR1 SQVTM and CDR2 ANQGSEA. The CDR3 is 14 amino acids. The V gene lost 8 bases and the J gene lost 4 bases, with 15 bases spanning the gap.

The chain employs TRBV5-1 and TRBJ2-5, with 8 bases matching TRBD1. The junction had 5 bases not matched to a gene; V was cut back by 3 bases and J by 1 base. CDR3 length: 15 amino acids. Germline V gives CDR1 SGHRS, CDR2 YFSETQ. The CDR3 nucleotides are TGCGCCAGCAGCTCTCGGACAGGGAGCCAAGAGACCCAGTACTTC. This gives the protein CASSSRTGSQETQYF.

This chain links TRBV5-1 with TRBJ2-3; 8 positions agree with TRBD2. The germline V gene has CDR1 SGHRS and CDR2 YFSETQ. The CDR3 is 14 amino acids. J gave up 4 bases and V 3 bases, and 4 bases lay outside the gene matches. The CDR3 DNA sequence: TGCGCCAGCAGCTGGGAGCGGGAGCCAGATACGCAGTATTTT. This encodes CASSWEREPDTQYF.

This chain joins TRBV7-8 and TRBJ1-5; 7 bases fit TRBD1. The length of the CDR3 is 15 residues. Trimming cost V 8 bases and J 4 bases; bases outside gene matches: 11. Germline lookup yields CDR1 SGHVS and CDR2 FQNEAQ. CDR3 protein: CASASDRAWNQPQHF. Here the CDR3 DNA reads TGTGCCAGCGCGTCAGACAGGGCCTGGAATCAGCCCCAGCATTTT.

This clone was found a few times. The V and J genes are TRBV5-6 and TRBJ1-6; D may be TRBD1 (6 bases). CDR3 length: 14 amino acids. Germline assignment: CDR1 SGHDT and CDR2 YYEEEE. V lost 3 bases, J lost 5 bases, and 9 bases lay in between. In DNA form, the CDR3 reads TGTGCCAGCAGCTGGACAGTAAATAATTCACCCCTCCACTTT. Its translation: CASSWTVNNSPLHF. The full variable domain, with the rest looked up from reference TRBV5-6 and TRBJ1-6, is DAGVTQSPTHLIKTRGQQVTLRCSPKSGHDTVSWYQQALGQGPQFIFQYYEEEERQRGNFPDRFSGHQFPNYSSELNVNALLLGDSALYLCASSWTVNNSPLHFGNGTRLTVT.

The V and J genes are TRBV6-6 and TRBJ2-2; D perhaps matches TRBD1 (5 bases). Trimming stripped 8 bases from V and 1 base from J, with 8 bases between. There are 13 residues in the CDR3. The germline V gene encodes CDR1 MNHNY and CDR2 SVGAGI (reference sequence). Here the CDR3 reads CASQGENTGELFF. CDR3 sequence (DNA): TGTGCCAGCCAAGGGGAGAACACCGGGGAGCTGTTTTTT.

This chain joins TRBV7-9 and TRBJ2-7, with 7 bases that match TRBD2. The germline gives CDR1 SEHNR, CDR2 FQNEAQ (reference sequence). Trimming removed 4 bases from V and 2 bases from J; junction bases left unmatched: 14. The CDR3 covers 17 residues. CDR3 DNA: TGTGCCAGCAGCTATAATAGGGGCCCTAGCGGCGCCTACGAGCAGTACTTC. It specifies CASSYNRGPSGAYEQYF.